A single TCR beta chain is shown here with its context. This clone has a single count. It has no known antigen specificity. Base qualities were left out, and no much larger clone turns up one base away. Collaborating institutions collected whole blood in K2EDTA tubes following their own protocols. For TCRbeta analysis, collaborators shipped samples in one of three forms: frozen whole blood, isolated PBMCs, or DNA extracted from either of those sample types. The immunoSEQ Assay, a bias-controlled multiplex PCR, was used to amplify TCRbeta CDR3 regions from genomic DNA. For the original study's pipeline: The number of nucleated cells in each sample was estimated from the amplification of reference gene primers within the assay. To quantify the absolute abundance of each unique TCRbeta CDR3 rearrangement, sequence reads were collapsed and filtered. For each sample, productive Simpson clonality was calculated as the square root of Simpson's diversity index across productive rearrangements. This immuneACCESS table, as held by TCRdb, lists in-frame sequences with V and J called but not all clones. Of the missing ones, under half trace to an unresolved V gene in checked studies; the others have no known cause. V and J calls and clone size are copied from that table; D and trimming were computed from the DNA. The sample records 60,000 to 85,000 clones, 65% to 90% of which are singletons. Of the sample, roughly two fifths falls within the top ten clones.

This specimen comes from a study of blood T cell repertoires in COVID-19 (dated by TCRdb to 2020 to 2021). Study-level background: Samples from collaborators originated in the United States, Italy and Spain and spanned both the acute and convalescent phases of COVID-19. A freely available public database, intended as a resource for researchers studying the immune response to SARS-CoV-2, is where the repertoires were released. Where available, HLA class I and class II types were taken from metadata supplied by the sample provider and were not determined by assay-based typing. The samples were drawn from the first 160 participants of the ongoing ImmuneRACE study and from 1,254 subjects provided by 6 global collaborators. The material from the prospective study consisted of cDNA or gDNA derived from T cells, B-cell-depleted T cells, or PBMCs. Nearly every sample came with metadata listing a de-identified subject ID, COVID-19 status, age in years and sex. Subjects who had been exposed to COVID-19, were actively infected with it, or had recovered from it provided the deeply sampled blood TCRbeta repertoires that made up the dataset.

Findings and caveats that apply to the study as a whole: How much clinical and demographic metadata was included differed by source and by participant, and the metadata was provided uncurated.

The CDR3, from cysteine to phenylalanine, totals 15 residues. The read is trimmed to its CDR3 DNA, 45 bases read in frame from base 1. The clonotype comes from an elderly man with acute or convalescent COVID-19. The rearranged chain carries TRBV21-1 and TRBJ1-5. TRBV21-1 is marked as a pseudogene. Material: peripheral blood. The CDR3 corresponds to CASPYSGFSNQPQHF. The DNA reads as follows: TGTGCCAGCCCCTATAGCGGCTTCAGCAATCAGCCCCAGCATTTT.